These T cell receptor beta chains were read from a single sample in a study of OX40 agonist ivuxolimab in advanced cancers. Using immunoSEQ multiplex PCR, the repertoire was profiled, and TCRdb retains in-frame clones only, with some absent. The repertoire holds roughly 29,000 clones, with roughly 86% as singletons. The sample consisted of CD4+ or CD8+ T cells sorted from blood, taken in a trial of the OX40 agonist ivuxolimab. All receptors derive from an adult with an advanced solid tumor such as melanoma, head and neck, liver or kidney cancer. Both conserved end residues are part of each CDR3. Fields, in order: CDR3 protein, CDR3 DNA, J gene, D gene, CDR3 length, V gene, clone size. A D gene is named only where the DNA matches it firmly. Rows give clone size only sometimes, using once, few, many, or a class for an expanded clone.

CDR3 protein: CASSQDRLSDNYGYTF
CDR3 DNA: TGCGCCAGCAGCCAAGACCGGCTCTCAGACAACTATGGCTACACCTTC
J gene: TRBJ1-2
D gene: -
CDR3 length: 16
V gene: TRBV4-3
clone size: -

CDR3 protein: CASSGGGLNTEAFF
CDR3 DNA: TGTGCCAGCAGTGGGGGGGGGTTGAACACTGAAGCTTTCTTT
J gene: TRBJ1-1
D gene: -
CDR3 length: 14
V gene: TRBV6-5
clone size: -

CDR3 protein: CASSLSTGTDYEQYF
CDR3 DNA: TGTGCCAGTAGTTTAAGCACCGGGACAGACTACGAGCAGTACTTC
J gene: TRBJ2-7
D gene: TRBD1
CDR3 length: 15
V gene: TRBV19
clone size: -

CDR3 protein: CASSRTGSNEQFF
CDR3 DNA: TGTGCCAGCAGCCGCACAGGGTCCAATGAGCAGTTCTTC
J gene: TRBJ2-1
D gene: -
CDR3 length: 13
V gene: TRBV7-9
clone size: once

CDR3 protein: CASSPWGGNEQFF
CDR3 DNA: TGTGCCAGCAGCCCGTGGGGGGGCAATGAGCAGTTCTTC
J gene: TRBJ2-1
D gene: TRBD2
CDR3 length: 13
V gene: TRBV5-4
clone size: -

CDR3 protein: CASSNSGTLALQETQYF
CDR3 DNA: TGTGCCAGCAGCAACTCCGGGACCTTGGCCCTTCAAGAGACCCAGTACTTC
J gene: TRBJ2-5
D gene: -
CDR3 length: 17
V gene: TRBV5-6
clone size: -

CDR3 protein: CASSPRQGTGGADTQYF
CDR3 DNA: TGTGCCAGTAGTCCTCGACAGGGAACGGGGGGCGCAGATACGCAGTATTTT
J gene: TRBJ2-3
D gene: -
CDR3 length: 17
V gene: TRBV19
clone size: -

CDR3 protein: CASSLFWGDSYNEQFF
CDR3 DNA: TGTGCCAGCAGTTTATTCTGGGGGGATTCCTACAATGAGCAGTTCTTC
J gene: TRBJ2-1
D gene: -
CDR3 length: 16
V gene: TRBV27
clone size: -

CDR3 protein: CASSQEPATYEQYF
CDR3 DNA: TGTGCCAGCAGCCAGGAACCAGCAACCTACGAGCAGTACTTC
J gene: TRBJ2-7
D gene: -
CDR3 length: 14
V gene: TRBV5-6
clone size: -

CDR3 protein: CASSQEGLGQGGSTEAFF
CDR3 DNA: TGCGCCAGCAGCCAAGAGGGGTTGGGACAGGGTGGATCCACTGAAGCTTTCTTT
J gene: TRBJ1-1
D gene: TRBD1
CDR3 length: 18
V gene: TRBV4-3
clone size: -

CDR3 protein: CASRPQGGAGELFF
CDR3 DNA: TGTGCCAGCAGACCCCAGGGTGGAGCCGGGGAGCTGTTTTTT
J gene: TRBJ2-2
D gene: -
CDR3 length: 14
V gene: TRBV7-3
clone size: -

CDR3 protein: CASSLNRGTSGGNTIYF
CDR3 DNA: TGTGCCAGCAGTTTAAATCGGGGGACGAGCGGTGGAAACACCATATATTTT
J gene: TRBJ1-3
D gene: -
CDR3 length: 17
V gene: TRBV28
clone size: -

CDR3 protein: CASSLRDRGRIYSPLHF
CDR3 DNA: TGTGCCAGCAGTTTACGGGACAGGGGGCGCATTTATTCACCCCTCCACTTT
J gene: TRBJ1-6
D gene: TRBD1
CDR3 length: 17
V gene: TRBV28
clone size: -

CDR3 protein: CASTLSGSYNEQFF
CDR3 DNA: TGTGCCAGTACCTTGAGCGGCTCCTACAATGAGCAGTTCTTC
J gene: TRBJ2-1
D gene: -
CDR3 length: 14
V gene: TRBV19
clone size: -

CDR3 protein: CASSLDSLEQYF
CDR3 DNA: TGCGCCAGCAGCTTGGATTCCCTCGAGCAGTACTTC
J gene: TRBJ2-7
D gene: -
CDR3 length: 12
V gene: TRBV5-1
clone size: -

CDR3 protein: CARARGYFDEQYF
CDR3 DNA: TGTGCCAGGGCCAGGGGATACTTCGACGAGCAGTACTTC
J gene: TRBJ2-7
D gene: -
CDR3 length: 13
V gene: TRBV2
clone size: -

CDR3 protein: CASSTMGQRVEKLFF
CDR3 DNA: TGTGCCAGCAGCACGATGGGACAGCGCGTCGAAAAACTGTTTTTT
J gene: TRBJ1-4
D gene: TRBD1
CDR3 length: 15
V gene: TRBV13
clone size: -

CDR3 protein: CSVASYGYTF
CDR3 DNA: TGCAGCGTTGCCTCTTATGGCTACACCTTC
J gene: TRBJ1-2
D gene: -
CDR3 length: 10
V gene: TRBV29-1
clone size: few

CDR3 protein: CASSSLTGDLNYGYTF
CDR3 DNA: TGTGCCAGCAGCTCATTGACGGGGGACCTTAACTATGGCTACACCTTC
J gene: TRBJ1-2
D gene: -
CDR3 length: 16
V gene: TRBV11-2
clone size: -

CDR3 protein: CASSSLAGGADEQFF
CDR3 DNA: TGTGCCAGCAGCTCGCTAGCGGGGGGCGCTGATGAGCAGTTCTTC
J gene: TRBJ2-1
D gene: TRBD2
CDR3 length: 15
V gene: TRBV7-6
clone size: -

CDR3 protein: CASSLRVNLYEQYF
CDR3 DNA: TGTGCCAGCAGCTTAAGGGTCAACCTCTACGAGCAGTACTTC
J gene: TRBJ2-7
D gene: -
CDR3 length: 14
V gene: TRBV5-4
clone size: -

CDR3 protein: CASSLDYGYTF
CDR3 DNA: TGTGCCAGCAGCTTGGACTATGGCTACACCTTC
J gene: TRBJ1-2
D gene: -
CDR3 length: 11
V gene: TRBV11-2
clone size: -

CDR3 protein: CASSHGLVGTDTQYF
CDR3 DNA: TGTGCCAGCAGCCACGGACTAGTAGGCACAGATACGCAGTATTTT
J gene: TRBJ2-3
D gene: TRBD2
CDR3 length: 15
V gene: TRBV2
clone size: -

CDR3 protein: CASSSIPTGGTVYEQYF
CDR3 DNA: TGCGCCAGCAGTTCAATACCGACAGGGGGGACAGTCTACGAGCAGTACTTC
J gene: TRBJ2-7
D gene: TRBD1
CDR3 length: 17
V gene: TRBV10-1
clone size: -

CDR3 protein: CASSLAYEQYF
CDR3 DNA: TGCGCCAGCAGCTTGGCCTACGAGCAGTACTTC
J gene: TRBJ2-7
D gene: -
CDR3 length: 11
V gene: TRBV5-1
clone size: medium-sized

CDR3 protein: CASSYGLPNYGYTF
CDR3 DNA: TGTGCCAGCAGTTATGGGTTGCCTAACTATGGCTACACCTTC
J gene: TRBJ1-2
D gene: -
CDR3 length: 14
V gene: TRBV6-6
clone size: once

CDR3 protein: CASSQTGLATEAFF
CDR3 DNA: TGTGCCAGTAGCCAAACAGGTTTGGCCACTGAAGCTTTCTTT
J gene: TRBJ1-1
D gene: -
CDR3 length: 14
V gene: TRBV19
clone size: -

CDR3 protein: CASSPTPGTGVAEAFF
CDR3 DNA: TGTGCCAGCAGCCCTACCCCCGGTACAGGGGTGGCGGAAGCTTTCTTT
J gene: TRBJ1-1
D gene: TRBD1
CDR3 length: 16
V gene: TRBV27
clone size: -

CDR3 protein: CASTLSPTGYGYTF
CDR3 DNA: TGTGCCAGTACCTTATCCCCGACAGGCTATGGCTACACCTTC
J gene: TRBJ1-2
D gene: -
CDR3 length: 14
V gene: TRBV19
clone size: -

CDR3 protein: CASSQDLEGNTEAFF
CDR3 DNA: TGCGCCAGCAGCCAAGATCTAGAGGGGAACACTGAAGCTTTCTTT
J gene: TRBJ1-1
D gene: -
CDR3 length: 15
V gene: TRBV4-1
clone size: once

CDR3 protein: CASGLPDRGNTEAFF
CDR3 DNA: TGTGCTAGTGGTTTGCCGGACAGGGGGAACACTGAAGCTTTCTTT
J gene: TRBJ1-1
D gene: TRBD1
CDR3 length: 15
V gene: TRBV12-5
clone size: -

CDR3 protein: CSVEDPTGAWGYTF
CDR3 DNA: TGCAGCGTTGAAGATCCTACAGGGGCATGGGGCTACACCTTC
J gene: TRBJ1-2
D gene: TRBD1
CDR3 length: 14
V gene: TRBV29-1
clone size: -

CDR3 protein: CASRFGSSGANVLTF
CDR3 DNA: TGTGCCAGCAGGTTCGGGAGCTCTGGGGCCAACGTCCTGACTTTC
J gene: TRBJ2-6
D gene: -
CDR3 length: 15
V gene: TRBV2
clone size: -

CDR3 protein: CASSLSPLTSGGLETQYF
CDR3 DNA: TGTGCCAGCAGCTTAAGTCCTTTGACTAGCGGGGGCCTCGAGACCCAGTACTTC
J gene: TRBJ2-5
D gene: TRBD2
CDR3 length: 18
V gene: TRBV7-3
clone size: -

CDR3 protein: CASSFAGFHQPQHF
CDR3 DNA: TGTGCCAGCAGTTTCGCGGGCTTCCATCAGCCCCAGCATTTT
J gene: TRBJ1-5
D gene: -
CDR3 length: 14
V gene: TRBV28
clone size: -

CDR3 protein: CASSPLTDNEQFF
CDR3 DNA: TGTGCCAGCAGTCCCTTGACAGACAATGAGCAGTTCTTC
J gene: TRBJ2-1
D gene: -
CDR3 length: 13
V gene: TRBV27
clone size: -

CDR3 protein: CASSRQGTDTQYF
CDR3 DNA: TGTGCCAGCAGCCGACAGGGTACAGATACGCAGTATTTT
J gene: TRBJ2-3
D gene: TRBD1
CDR3 length: 13
V gene: TRBV6-6
clone size: -

CDR3 protein: CASSDWQSLFNEQFF
CDR3 DNA: TGTGCCAGCAGTGACTGGCAGTCCCTTTTCAATGAGCAGTTCTTC
J gene: TRBJ2-1
D gene: -
CDR3 length: 15
V gene: TRBV6-1
clone size: -

CDR3 protein: CASRPTRTGGLYGYTF
CDR3 DNA: TGTGCCAGCAGACCCACCCGGACAGGGGGTCTCTATGGCTACACCTTC
J gene: TRBJ1-2
D gene: TRBD1
CDR3 length: 16
V gene: TRBV27
clone size: -

CDR3 protein: CASSERQGAIPYEQYF
CDR3 DNA: TGTGCCAGCAGTGAAAGACAGGGGGCTATCCCCTACGAGCAGTACTTC
J gene: TRBJ2-7
D gene: TRBD1
CDR3 length: 16
V gene: TRBV6-1
clone size: -

CDR3 protein: CASSFSPGWDIQYF
CDR3 DNA: TGTGCCAGCAGTTTCTCCCCAGGGTGGGACATTCAGTACTTC
J gene: TRBJ2-4
D gene: -
CDR3 length: 14
V gene: TRBV28
clone size: -

CDR3 protein: CASSSDSRKSSYNEQFF
CDR3 DNA: TGTGCCAGCAGCTCTGACTCACGGAAAAGCTCCTACAATGAGCAGTTCTTC
J gene: TRBJ2-1
D gene: -
CDR3 length: 17
V gene: TRBV11-1
clone size: -

CDR3 protein: CASSSTLAGDYNEQFF
CDR3 DNA: TGTGCCAGCAGCTCAACCCTAGCGGGAGACTACAATGAGCAGTTCTTC
J gene: TRBJ2-1
D gene: TRBD2
CDR3 length: 16
V gene: TRBV7-9
clone size: -

CDR3 protein: CASSLGPPDGYTF
CDR3 DNA: TGTGCCAGCAGCTTAGGACCTCCGGATGGCTACACCTTC
J gene: TRBJ1-2
D gene: -
CDR3 length: 13
V gene: TRBV5-5
clone size: -

CDR3 protein: CASSHRLGTDTQYF
CDR3 DNA: TGCGCCAGCAGCCACCGCCTGGGTACAGATACGCAGTATTTT
J gene: TRBJ2-3
D gene: -
CDR3 length: 14
V gene: TRBV4-1
clone size: once

CDR3 protein: CASSLEVDLGTEAFF
CDR3 DNA: TGTGCCAGCAGCTTAGAGGTAGATTTAGGCACTGAAGCTTTCTTT
J gene: TRBJ1-1
D gene: -
CDR3 length: 15
V gene: TRBV11-2
clone size: -

CDR3 protein: CASSPRQGTPYEQYF
CDR3 DNA: TGTGCCAGCAGCCCGCGACAGGGGACCCCCTACGAGCAGTACTTC
J gene: TRBJ2-7
D gene: TRBD1
CDR3 length: 15
V gene: TRBV7-9
clone size: -

CDR3 protein: CASSFPGSEQYF
CDR3 DNA: TGTGCCAGCAGCTTCCCAGGGAGCGAGCAGTACTTC
J gene: TRBJ2-7
D gene: -
CDR3 length: 12
V gene: TRBV5-6
clone size: -

CDR3 protein: CASSLTAASTDTQYF
CDR3 DNA: TGTGCCAGCAGCTTAACTGCGGCGAGCACAGATACGCAGTATTTT
J gene: TRBJ2-3
D gene: -
CDR3 length: 15
V gene: TRBV7-3
clone size: -

CDR3 protein: CASSVGSGRGGDYEQYF
CDR3 DNA: TGTGCCAGCAGCGTAGGATCGGGTCGCGGGGGGGATTACGAGCAGTACTTC
J gene: TRBJ2-7
D gene: TRBD2
CDR3 length: 17
V gene: TRBV9
clone size: -

CDR3 protein: CASSLAGSYGEQFF
CDR3 DNA: TGTGCCAGCAGCTTAGCAGGGAGCTACGGTGAGCAGTTCTTC
J gene: TRBJ2-1
D gene: -
CDR3 length: 14
V gene: TRBV13
clone size: -

CDR3 protein: CASSQPGGAVGYTF
CDR3 DNA: TGTGCCAGCAGCCAACCAGGGGGGGCAGTTGGCTACACCTTC
J gene: TRBJ1-2
D gene: TRBD1
CDR3 length: 14
V gene: TRBV7-2
clone size: -